This T cell receptor (beta chain) was recorded in a study of Graves' ophthalmopathy and Graves' hyperthyroidism. V lost 10 bases and J lost 4, with 13 bases in between. Germline assignment: CDR1 MNHNS and CDR2 SASEGT. The CDR3 extends over 12 amino acids. RNA transcripts were the template, and TCR beta CDR3 regions were amplified from them. The first round was an RT-PCR with HTBI primers, and the second round was a multiplex PCR. TCRdb reanalysed the multiplex PCR reads using MiXCR and keeps one entry per CDR3 protein. The data contain 450,000 or so distinct CDR3 sequences, over 13% of them singletons.

The gene calls are TRBV6-1 and TRBJ2-5; a weak D match, TRBD2 (6 bases). The source is a woman aged 25-40 years with Graves' ophthalmopathy. Source material: blood. CDR3 sequence: CATTSGVETQYF. CDR3 coding DNA: TGTGCCACTACCTCGGGGGTAGAGACCCAGTACTTC.